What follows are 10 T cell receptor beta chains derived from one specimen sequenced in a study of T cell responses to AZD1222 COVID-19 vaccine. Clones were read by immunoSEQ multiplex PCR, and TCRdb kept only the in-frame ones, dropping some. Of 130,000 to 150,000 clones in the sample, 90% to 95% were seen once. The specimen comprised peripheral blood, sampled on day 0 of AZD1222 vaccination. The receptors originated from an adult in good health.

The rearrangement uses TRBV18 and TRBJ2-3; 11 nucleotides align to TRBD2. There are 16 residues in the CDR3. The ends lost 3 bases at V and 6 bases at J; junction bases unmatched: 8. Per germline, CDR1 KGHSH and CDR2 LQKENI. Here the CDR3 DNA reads TGTGCCAGCTCACCTCCGGGACTAGCGGAAGGGGATACGCAGTATTTT. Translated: CASSPPGLAEGDTQYF. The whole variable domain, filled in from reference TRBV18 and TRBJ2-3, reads NAGVMQNPRHLVRRRGQEARLRCSPMKGHSHVYWYRQLPEEGLKFMVYLQKENIIDESGMPKERFSAEFPKEGPSILRIQQVVRGDSAAYFCASSPPGLAEGDTQYFGPGTRLTVL.

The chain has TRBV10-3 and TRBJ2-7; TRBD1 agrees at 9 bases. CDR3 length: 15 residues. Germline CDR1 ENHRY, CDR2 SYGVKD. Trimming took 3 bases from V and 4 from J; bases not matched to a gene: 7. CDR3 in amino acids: CAISEQDRGRYEQYF. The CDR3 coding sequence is TGTGCCATCAGTGAACAGGACAGGGGCCGTTACGAGCAGTACTTC.

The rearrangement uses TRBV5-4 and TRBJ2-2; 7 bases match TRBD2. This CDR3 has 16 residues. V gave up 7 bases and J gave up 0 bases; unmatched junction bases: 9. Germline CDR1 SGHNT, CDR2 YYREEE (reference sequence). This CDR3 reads CASSIGGGTNTGELFF. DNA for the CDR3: TGTGCCAGCTCCATTGGCGGGGGTACGAACACCGGGGAGCTGTTTTTT.

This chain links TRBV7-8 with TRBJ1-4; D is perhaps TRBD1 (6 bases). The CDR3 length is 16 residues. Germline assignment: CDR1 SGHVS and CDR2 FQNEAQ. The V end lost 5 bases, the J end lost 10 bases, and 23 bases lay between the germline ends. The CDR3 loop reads CASSRDGKGEGGKLFF. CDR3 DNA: TGTGCCAGCAGCCGAGACGGCAAGGGGGAGGGGGGAAAACTGTTTTTT.

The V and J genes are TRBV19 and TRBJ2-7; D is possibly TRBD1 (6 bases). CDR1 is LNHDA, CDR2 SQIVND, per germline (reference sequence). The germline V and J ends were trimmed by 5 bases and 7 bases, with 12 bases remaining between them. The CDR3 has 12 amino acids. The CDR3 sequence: CASSLTGQEQYF. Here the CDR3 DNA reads TGTGCCAGTAGTCTGACAGGCCAGGAGCAGTACTTC.

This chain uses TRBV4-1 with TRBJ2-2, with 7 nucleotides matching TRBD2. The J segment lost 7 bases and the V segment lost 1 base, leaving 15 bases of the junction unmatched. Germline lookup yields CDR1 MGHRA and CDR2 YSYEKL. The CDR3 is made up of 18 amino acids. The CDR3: CASSQVLGGTVIGGELFF. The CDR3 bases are TGCGCCAGCAGCCAAGTGCTCGGGGGGACGGTTATCGGCGGGGAGCTGTTTTTT.

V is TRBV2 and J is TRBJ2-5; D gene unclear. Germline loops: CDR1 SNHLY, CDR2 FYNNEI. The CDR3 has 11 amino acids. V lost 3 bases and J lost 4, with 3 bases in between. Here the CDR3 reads CASSEGETQYF. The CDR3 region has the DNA TGTGCCAGCAGTGAGGGAGAGACCCAGTACTTC. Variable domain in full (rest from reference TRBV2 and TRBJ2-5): EPEVTQTPSHQVTQMGQEVILRCVPISNHLYFYWYRQILGQKVEFLVSFYNNEISEKSEIFDDQFSVERPDGSNFTLKIRSTKLEDSAMYFCASSEGETQYFGPGTRLLVL.

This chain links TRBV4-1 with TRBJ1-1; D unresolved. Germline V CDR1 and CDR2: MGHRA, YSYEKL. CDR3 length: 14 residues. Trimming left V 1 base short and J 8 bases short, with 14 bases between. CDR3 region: CASSQGPSPGEAFF. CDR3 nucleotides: TGCGCCAGCAGCCAAGGACCCTCCCCGGGGGAAGCTTTCTTT.

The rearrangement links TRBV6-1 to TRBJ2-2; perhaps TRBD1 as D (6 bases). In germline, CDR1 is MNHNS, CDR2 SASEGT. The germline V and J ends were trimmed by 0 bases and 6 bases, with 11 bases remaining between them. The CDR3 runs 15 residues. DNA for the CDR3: TGTGCCAGCAGTGAAGCCGCAACAGGGTCCGGGGAGCTGTTTTTT. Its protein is CASSEAATGSGELFF.

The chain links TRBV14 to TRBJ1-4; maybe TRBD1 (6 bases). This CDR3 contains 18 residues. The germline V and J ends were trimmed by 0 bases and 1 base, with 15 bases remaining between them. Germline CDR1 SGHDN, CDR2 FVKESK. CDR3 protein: CASSQDAPGHLTNEKLFF. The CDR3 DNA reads TGTGCCAGCAGCCAAGATGCCCCGGGACACCTAACTAATGAAAAACTGTTTTTT.